The 4 T cell receptor beta chains in this list originate from one sample, sequenced in a study of blood T cell repertoires in COVID-19. The table came from immunoSEQ multiplex PCR; TCRdb's copy has only in-frame clones and leaves some out. Counted here are about 60,000 clones, less than 85% occurring once; the ten biggest clones make up 8.5% to 10%. The sequencing sample was made of peripheral blood. All receptors come from a human donor in a cohort sampled during active COVID-19.

The chain carries TRBV5-1 and TRBJ2-1; tentatively, D is TRBD2 (6 bases). Germline V gene sequence: CDR1 SGHRS, CDR2 YFSETQ. This CDR3 is 14 amino acids long. Trimming took 4 bases from V and 5 from J, leaving 13 bases between them. The CDR3 reads CASSLFSGDNEQFF. DNA of the CDR3: TGCGCCAGCAGCCTGTTTAGCGGCGACAATGAGCAGTTCTTC.

The genes are TRBV4-2 and TRBJ2-1; 10 bases line up with TRBD1. Germline assignment: CDR1 LGHNA and CDR2 YNFKEQ. This CDR3 contains 17 residues. The V segment lost 2 bases and the J segment 2 bases; nucleotides outside the gene matches: 6. This CDR3 reads CASSQPPGTGAYNEQFF. As DNA, the CDR3 is TGTGCCAGCAGCCAACCCCCCGGGACAGGGGCCTACAATGAGCAGTTCTTC.

This clone occurred a few times. V usage is TRBV18 and J usage is TRBJ2-7, with D maybe TRBD2 (6 bases). CDR3 length: 17 amino acids. Germline CDR1 and CDR2: KGHSH and LQKENI. Trimming removed 3 bases at V and 5 bases at J, with 23 bases between. Here the CDR3 reads CASSPSLGRGEANEQYF. Here the CDR3 DNA reads TGTGCCAGCTCACCTTCCCTCGGCAGAGGGGAGGCCAACGAGCAGTACTTC.

This clone appeared a few times. V is TRBV11-2 and J is TRBJ1-3; D remains ambiguous. V gave up 5 bases and J gave up 0 bases, with 14 bases separating them. Germline V CDR1 and CDR2: SGHAT, FQNNGV. The CDR3 runs 16 residues. CDR3 nucleotide sequence: TGTGCCAGCAGCCCTAGAAGAACGGGCTCTGGAAACACCATATATTTT. Translating gives CASSPRRTGSGNTIYF.